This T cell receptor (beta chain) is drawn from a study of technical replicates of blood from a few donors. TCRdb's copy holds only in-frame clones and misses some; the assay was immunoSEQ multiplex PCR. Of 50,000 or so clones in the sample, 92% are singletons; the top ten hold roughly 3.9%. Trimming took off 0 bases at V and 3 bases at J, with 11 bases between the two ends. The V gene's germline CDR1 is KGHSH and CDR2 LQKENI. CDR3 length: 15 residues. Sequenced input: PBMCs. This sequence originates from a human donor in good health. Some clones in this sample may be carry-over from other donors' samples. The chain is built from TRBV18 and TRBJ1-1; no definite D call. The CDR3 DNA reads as TGTGCCAGCTCACCACCCACCGGTAGTTACACTGAAGCTTTCTTT. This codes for CASSPPTGSYTEAFF.